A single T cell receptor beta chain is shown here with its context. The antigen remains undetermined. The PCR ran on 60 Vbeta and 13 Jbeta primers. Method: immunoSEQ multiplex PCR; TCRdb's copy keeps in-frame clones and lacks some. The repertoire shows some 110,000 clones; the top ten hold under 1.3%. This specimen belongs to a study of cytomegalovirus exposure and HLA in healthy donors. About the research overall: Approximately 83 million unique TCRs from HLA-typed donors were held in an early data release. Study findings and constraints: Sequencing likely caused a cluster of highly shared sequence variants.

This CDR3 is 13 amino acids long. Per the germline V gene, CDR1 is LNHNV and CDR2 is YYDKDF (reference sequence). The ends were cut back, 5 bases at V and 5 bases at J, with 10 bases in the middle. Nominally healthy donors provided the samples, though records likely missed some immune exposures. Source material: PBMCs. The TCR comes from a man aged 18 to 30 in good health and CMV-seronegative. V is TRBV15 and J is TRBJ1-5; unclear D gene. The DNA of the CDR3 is TGTGCCACCAGCCTCAGGCCGGATCAGCCCCAGCATTTT. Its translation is CATSLRPDQPQHF.